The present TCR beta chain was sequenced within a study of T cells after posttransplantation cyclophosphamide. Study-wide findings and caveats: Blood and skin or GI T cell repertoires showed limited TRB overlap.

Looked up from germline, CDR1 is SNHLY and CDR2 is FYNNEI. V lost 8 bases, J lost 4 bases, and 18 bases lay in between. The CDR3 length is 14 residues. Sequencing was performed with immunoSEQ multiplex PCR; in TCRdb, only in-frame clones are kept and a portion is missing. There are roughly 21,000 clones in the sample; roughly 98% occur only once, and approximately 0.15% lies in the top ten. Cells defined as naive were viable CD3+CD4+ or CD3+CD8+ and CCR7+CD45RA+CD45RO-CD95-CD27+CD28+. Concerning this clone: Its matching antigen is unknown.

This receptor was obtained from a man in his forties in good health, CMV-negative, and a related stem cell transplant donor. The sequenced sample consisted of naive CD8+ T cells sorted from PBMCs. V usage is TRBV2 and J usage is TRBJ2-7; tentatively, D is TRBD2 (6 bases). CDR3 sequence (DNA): TGTGCCAGCTCCTCGGGCGGGAAAAGGTACGAGCAGTACTTC. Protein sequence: CASSSGGKRYEQYF.